A selection of T cell receptor beta chains follows, all from one sample in a study of T-cell memory formation after mild COVID-19. MiXCR, run by TCRdb on the 5' RACE reads, gives a single entry per CDR3 protein. The table includes roughly 600,000 distinct CDR3 sequences, roughly 17% detected once. The sequencing input was PBMCs or a T cell subset sorted from them (not recorded which). These receptors were collected from an adult woman who had mild COVID-19 (a few samples of this study predate the infection). Cell type and time point are not known. CDR3s include the opening cysteine and the closing phenylalanine or tryptophan. A D gene is named only where the DNA matches it firmly. The size entry is marked missing in some rows and otherwise reads once, few, many or a size class.

J gene | D gene | V gene | clone size | CDR3 protein | CDR3 DNA
TRBJ2-5 | - | TRBV11-2 | - | CASSPGVVGETQYF | TGTGCCAGCAGCCCGGGGGTGGTGGGAGAGACCCAGTACTTC
TRBJ2-3 | - | TRBV7-2 | - | CASSFGDLPNTDTQYF | TGTGCCAGCAGCTTTGGGGACTTGCCTAACACAGATACGCAGTATTTT
TRBJ1-2 | - | TRBV7-2 | - | CASSPRGAGGYTF | TGTGCCAGCAGCCCCCGGGGGGCAGGAGGCTACACCTTC
TRBJ2-7 | - | TRBV6-2/TRBV6-3 | few | CASSYSGVTSYEQYF | TGTGCCAGCAGTTACTCGGGCGTTACCTCCTACGAGCAGTACTTC
TRBJ1-1 | TRBD1 | TRBV6-1 | - | CAGNRGADMNTEAFF | TGTGCCGGAAACAGGGGCGCTGACATGAACACTGAAGCTTTCTTT
TRBJ2-1 | - | TRBV14 | few | CASSHGPGVKYNEQFF | TGTGCCAGCAGCCACGGGCCCGGTGTAAAATACAATGAGCAGTTCTTC
TRBJ2-1 | TRBD2 | TRBV7-2 | few | CASSLNPPRLAGRYNEQFF | TGTGCCAGCAGCCTAAATCCCCCAAGACTAGCGGGGAGGTACAATGAGCAGTTCTTC
TRBJ1-3 | - | TRBV7-8 | few | CASSPDRIFSGNTIYF | TGTGCCAGCAGCCCAGACAGGATTTTCTCTGGAAACACCATATATTTT
TRBJ1-2 | - | TRBV18 | few | CASSQRQANYGYTF | TGTGCCAGCTCCCAACGGCAGGCTAACTATGGCTACACCTTC
TRBJ1-6 | TRBD1 | TRBV7-9 | - | CASSSLQGENSPLHF | TGTGCCAGCAGCTCGTTACAGGGGGAGAATTCACCCCTCCACTTT
TRBJ2-2 | TRBD2 | TRBV6-5 | few | CASSWTSGSTGELFF | TGTGCCAGCAGTTGGACTAGCGGGAGCACCGGGGAGCTGTTTTTT
TRBJ2-7 | TRBD1 | TRBV7-9 | few | CASGGTGDNEQYF | TGTGCCAGCGGGGGGACAGGGGACAACGAGCAGTACTTC
TRBJ2-1 | TRBD2 | TRBV9 | - | CASSVASGRVGDEQFF | TGTGCCAGCAGCGTAGCTAGCGGGCGGGTTGGGGATGAGCAGTTCTTC
TRBJ2-1 | - | TRBV2 | - | CASRSRDYNEQFF | TGTGCCAGCAGGTCCCGTGATTACAATGAGCAGTTCTTC
TRBJ2-7 | - | TRBV7-8 | - | CASSFRRGSSHEQYF | TGTGCCAGCAGCTTTCGGAGGGGTTCGTCCCACGAGCAGTACTTC
TRBJ1-1 | TRBD1 | TRBV12-3/TRBV12-4 | - | CASRLWHRGLANTEAFF | TGTGCCAGCAGACTATGGCACAGGGGCCTGGCGAACACTGAAGCTTTCTTT
TRBJ2-7 | - | TRBV7-9 | few | CTIGAEQYF | TGTACTATCGGGGCCGAGCAGTACTTC
TRBJ2-3 | TRBD2 | TRBV20-1 | - | CSAIFASGTRADTQYF | TGCAGTGCTATATTCGCCAGCGGGACTCGGGCAGATACGCAGTATTTT
TRBJ2-1 | TRBD2 | TRBV9 | few | CASSPGGGSFHEQFF | TGTGCCAGCAGCCCAGGCGGCGGGAGCTTCCATGAGCAGTTCTTC
TRBJ2-2 | TRBD1 | TRBV9 | few | CASSDRTGKNTGELFF | TGTGCCAGCAGCGATCGGACAGGGAAGAACACCGGGGAGCTGTTTTTT
TRBJ2-7 | - | TRBV3-1 | - | CASSPARTYEQYF | TGTGCCAGCAGCCCCGCGCGGACCTACGAGCAGTACTTC
TRBJ1-4 | - | TRBV12-3/TRBV12-4 | - | CASCWKWGEKLFF | TGTGCCAGCTGTTGGAAGTGGGGTGAAAAACTGTTTTTT
TRBJ2-1 | - | TRBV11-2 | few | CASSSDLWGNSPDEQFF | TGTGCCAGCAGCTCCGACCTATGGGGGAATTCTCCCGATGAGCAGTTCTTC
TRBJ1-2 | TRBD1 | TRBV27 | - | CASSPGWQGAGGYTF | TGTGCCAGCAGCCCCGGGTGGCAGGGGGCGGGAGGCTACACCTTC
TRBJ2-2 | TRBD2 | TRBV4-2 | - | CASSPGLAGALNTGELFF | TGTGCCAGCAGCCCGGGACTAGCGGGGGCCTTGAACACCGGGGAGCTGTTTTTT
TRBJ2-5 | TRBD1 | TRBV12-3/TRBV12-4 | - | CASSLGTGEQETQYF | TGTGCCAGCAGTCTGGGGACAGGGGAACAAGAGACCCAGTACTTC
TRBJ1-2 | TRBD1 | TRBV9 | - | CASSVDTGGNGYTF | TGTGCCAGCAGCGTAGACACAGGGGGTAATGGCTACACCTTC
TRBJ2-5 | - | TRBV7-9 | few | CASSLLQGIETQYF | TGTGCCAGCAGCTTATTACAGGGTATCGAGACCCAGTACTTC
TRBJ1-1 | - | TRBV9 | - | CASSPWTALNTEAFF | TGTGCCAGCAGCCCCTGGACAGCGTTGAACACTGAAGCTTTCTTT
TRBJ2-1 | TRBD1 | TRBV4-1 | few | CASSQPGTGNNEQFF | TGCGCCAGCAGCCAACCCGGGACAGGGAACAATGAGCAGTTCTTC
TRBJ2-1 | TRBD2 | TRBV10-3 | few | CAIGWSSGSDEQFF | TGTGCCATCGGGTGGTCTAGCGGGAGCGATGAGCAGTTCTTC
TRBJ1-1 | TRBD1 | TRBV19 | few | CASSPDRMNTEAFF | TGTGCCAGTAGTCCGGACAGGATGAACACTGAAGCTTTCTTT
TRBJ2-6 | TRBD1 | TRBV4-3 | few | CASSGVMDRKGANVLTF | TGCGCCAGCAGTGGCGTTATGGACAGGAAAGGGGCCAACGTCCTGACTTTC
TRBJ1-1 | - | TRBV6-5 | few | CASSYESGADGEAFF | TGTGCCAGCAGTTACGAGTCTGGGGCGGACGGTGAAGCTTTCTTT
TRBJ2-1 | TRBD1 | TRBV3-1 | few | CASTPDRAAYNEQFF | TGTGCCAGCACCCCGGACAGGGCAGCCTACAATGAGCAGTTCTTC
TRBJ1-6 | - | TRBV27 | - | CASTSGDSPLHF | TGTGCCAGCACAAGTGGGGATTCACCCCTCCACTTT
TRBJ2-1 | TRBD1 | TRBV29-1 | few | CSVEAWGQLGKNEQFF | TGCAGCGTTGAAGCTTGGGGACAGTTGGGGAAAAATGAGCAGTTCTTC
TRBJ1-1 | TRBD1 | TRBV6-1 | few | CASSATGQGAKSFF | TGTGCCAGCAGTGCGACCGGACAGGGGGCGAAGTCTTTCTTT
TRBJ2-1 | - | TRBV29-1 | few | CSVDLLDTGEQFF | TGCAGCGTGGACCTTCTCGACACCGGTGAGCAGTTCTTC
TRBJ2-7 | - | TRBV18 | - | CASSPARAGLGEQYF | TGTGCCAGCTCACCAGCTCGGGCAGGGCTTGGCGAGCAGTACTTC
TRBJ2-1 | TRBD1 | TRBV29-1 | - | CSVPLPDRGFYNEQFF | TGCAGCGTTCCACTCCCCGACAGGGGATTCTACAATGAGCAGTTCTTC
TRBJ2-5 | TRBD2 | TRBV20-1 | few | CSVGVAGGQETQYF | TGCAGTGTCGGGGTAGCGGGAGGGCAAGAGACCCAGTACTTC
TRBJ2-4 | - | TRBV7-8 | few | CASSLVGRVAKNIQYF | TGTGCCAGCAGCTTAGTGGGCAGAGTTGCCAAAAACATTCAGTACTTC
TRBJ2-7 | - | TRBV24-1 | - | CATSDPGHSYEQYF | TGTGCCACCAGTGACCCGGGACATTCCTACGAGCAGTACTTC
TRBJ2-3 | - | TRBV15 | - | CATSRAGSDDTQYF | TGTGCCACCAGCAGAGCGGGGAGTGATGATACGCAGTATTTT
TRBJ1-5 | - | TRBV20-1 | - | CSARSQGGNQPQHF | TGCAGTGCTAGATCCCAGGGCGGCAATCAGCCCCAGCATTTT
TRBJ2-1 | TRBD2 | TRBV7-3 | few | CASSRNPGLAGPPSSYNEQFF | TGTGCCAGCAGCCGCAACCCGGGACTAGCGGGTCCCCCTAGCTCCTACAATGAGCAGTTCTTC